The 21 T cell receptor beta chains presented below share a single source sample, sequenced in a study of T cell repertoires in cytomegalovirus infection. From the reads, TCRdb called clonotypes with MiXCR, one entry per CDR3 protein. Found here are 700,000 to 900,000 distinct CDR3 sequences, almost 30% of them singletons; the top ten hold approximately 14%. Their antigens remain unidentified. The material sequenced was cultured CD8+ T cells from PBMCs, taken from culture after CMV antigen stimulation. Receptor source: a human donor in good health (CMV status not recorded). Some clones in this sample may be carry-over from other donors' samples.

CDR3 nucleotides: TGTGCCAGCAGTTTAATAGGGGGTGGTAACACCGGGGAGCTGTTTTTT. This sequence encodes CASSLIGGGNTGELFF. The chain combines TRBV27 with TRBJ2-2, with D tentatively TRBD1 (6 bases). Per germline, CDR1 MNHEY and CDR2 SMNVEV (reference sequence). V dropped 2 bases and J dropped 2 bases, with 12 bases sitting between them. The CDR3 totals 16 residues.

This clonotype showed up just a few times. This sequence joins TRBV4-1 and TRBJ2-7; D may be TRBD1 (6 bases). Trimming took off 3 bases at V and 3 bases at J, with 12 bases between the two ends. Germline V gene lookup returns CDR1 MGHRA and CDR2 YSYEKL. CDR3 size: 14 residues. The CDR3 reads CASSQYLQGYEQYF. In nucleotides, the CDR3 is TGCGCCAGCAGCCAGTACCTACAGGGCTACGAGCAGTACTTC.

The V and J genes are TRBV10-3 and TRBJ2-2; D unclear. Germline V gene data show CDR1 as ENHRY and CDR2 as SYGVKD. The V and J ends lost 6 bases and 5 bases respectively, with 19 bases between them. The CDR3 contains 16 residues. CDR3 in amino acids: CAIRLSGRIQTGELFF. DNA for the CDR3: TGTGCCATCAGATTAAGTGGACGGATCCAGACCGGGGAGCTGTTTTTT.

The gene calls are TRBV6-1 and TRBJ2-3; D gene unclear. Trimming cost V 8 bases and J 6 bases, with 9 bases left between them. The CDR3 contains 11 residues. Germline loops: CDR1 MNHNS, CDR2 SASEGT. Written as DNA, the CDR3 is TGTGCCAGCCTGCTGGGGGATACGCAGTATTTT. It is translated as CASLLGDTQYF.

V gene TRBV6-2 or TRBV6-3 combines with J gene TRBJ1-2; D is uncertain. The germline V gene encodes CDR1 MNHEY and CDR2 SVGEGT. The CDR3 spans 15 residues. V lost 7 bases, J lost 8 bases, and 23 bases lay in between. CDR3: CASIKEDPRDPGYTF. The CDR3, as DNA: TGTGCCAGCATCAAGGAGGACCCCCGAGACCCGGGCTACACCTTC.

This clonotype has only one observation. The V gene is TRBV27, the J gene TRBJ1-6; possible D gene TRBD1, 5 bases. CDR3 length equals 14 residues. V was pared by 7 bases and J by 6 bases, with 13 bases between. Germline CDR1 is MNHEY and CDR2 is SMNVEV (reference sequence). This chain's CDR3 is CASKSGPTNSPLHF. DNA of the CDR3: TGTGCCAGCAAGTCGGGACCAACTAATTCACCCCTCCACTTT.

V is TRBV19 and J is TRBJ1-3; D ambiguous. In germline, CDR1 is LNHDA, CDR2 SQIVND (reference sequence). V lost 3 bases, J lost 1 base, and 7 bases lay in between. The CDR3 has 14 amino acids. The CDR3 is CASSMEVSGNTIYF. CDR3 DNA sequence: TGTGCCAGTAGTATGGAGGTATCTGGAAACACCATATATTTT.

The chain is built from TRBV2 and TRBJ1-2; D is unresolved. CDR1 and CDR2 (germline): SNHLY, FYNNEI. Trimming left V 8 bases short and J 8 bases short, with 18 bases between. The CDR3 runs 13 residues. CDR3 amino acids: CASRGGKIGGYTF. CDR3 coding DNA: TGTGCCAGCCGGGGAGGGAAAATTGGCGGCTACACCTTC.

This clonotype was counted ten times or more. The V gene is TRBV19, the J gene TRBJ2-1, with D unresolved. Deletions cut 3 bases from V and 1 base from J, with 4 bases between. The CDR3 spans 13 residues. Per germline, CDR1 LNHDA and CDR2 SQIVND (reference sequence). The CDR3 spells CASSINSYNEQFF. In DNA, the CDR3 is TGTGCCAGTAGTATTAATTCCTACAATGAGCAGTTCTTC.

This clonotype was seen only a few times. V is TRBV7-6 and J is TRBJ1-4; D might be TRBD1 (6 bases). V lost 5 bases to trimming and J lost 8 bases, with 15 bases between them. The germline V gene has CDR1 SGHVS and CDR2 FNYEAQ. CDR3 length: 14 residues. DNA of the CDR3: TGTGCCAGCAGCCGGGCGGCTCAGGGGGAAAAACTGTTTTTT. It is translated as CASSRAAQGEKLFF.

The V gene is TRBV19, the J gene TRBJ2-7; no clear D gene. The CDR3 runs 15 residues. V dropped 5 bases and J dropped 2 bases, with 16 bases sitting between them. Germline V gene lookup returns CDR1 LNHDA and CDR2 SQIVND (reference sequence). The CDR3 is CASSPRPGLTYEQYF. In DNA, the CDR3 is TGTGCCAGTAGTCCAAGACCAGGATTGACCTACGAGCAGTACTTC.

This clonotype was recorded a few times. The V call is TRBV27, the J call TRBJ2-1; 7 bases fit TRBD1. Germline-derived CDR1 and CDR2 are MNHEY and SMNVEV (reference sequence). The CDR3 runs 14 residues. J gave up 4 bases and V 4 bases, and 4 bases lay outside the gene matches. The CDR3 sequence is CASSSADRYNEQFF. CDR3 bases: TGTGCCAGCAGTTCGGCGGACAGGTACAATGAGCAGTTCTTC.

V and J are TRBV2 and TRBJ1-6; the D gene is possibly TRBD1 (5 bases). The CDR3 spans 16 residues. Germline CDR1 SNHLY, CDR2 FYNNEI. Trimming removed 8 bases at V and 0 bases at J, with 14 bases between. The CDR3 DNA reads as TGTGCCAGCGGGGGTTCAGACAGCTCCTATAATTCACCCCTCCACTTT. Translated, it gives CASGGSDSSYNSPLHF. The variable domain in full, completed from reference TRBV2 and TRBJ1-6, reads EPEVTQTPSHQVTQMGQEVILRCVPISNHLYFYWYRQILGQKVEFLVSFYNNEISEKSEIFDDQFSVERPDGSNFTLKIRSTKLEDSAMYFCASGGSDSSYNSPLHFGNGTRLTVT.

The chain couples TRBV5-4 to TRBJ1-6; 7 bases line up with TRBD1. Unmatched junction bases numbered 3, after V lost 4 bases and J lost 2 bases. Looked up from germline, CDR1 is SGHNT and CDR2 is YYREEE (reference sequence). CDR3 length equals 15 residues. The CDR3 spells CASSPGTAYNSPLHF. In DNA, the CDR3 is TGTGCCAGCAGCCCCGGGACAGCCTATAATTCACCCCTCCACTTT.

The chain carries TRBV19 and TRBJ2-7; TRBD1 is a possible D gene (5 bases). The CDR3 is 13 amino acids. Germline CDR1 is LNHDA and CDR2 is SQIVND (reference sequence). Trimming took 7 bases from V and 2 from J, leaving 12 bases between them. The CDR3 loop is CASNQGITYEQYF. The CDR3 DNA is TGTGCCAGTAATCAGGGAATAACCTACGAGCAGTACTTC. The full variable domain, in which reference TRBV19 and TRBJ2-7 provide the parts outside the CDR3, is DGGITQSPKYLFRKEGQNVTLSCEQNLNHDAMYWYRQDPGQGLRLIYYSQIVNDFQKGDIAEGYSVSREKKESFPLTVTSAQKNPTAFYLCASNQGITYEQYFGPGTRLTVT.

The V gene is TRBV18, the J gene TRBJ2-7; TRBD2 is a possible D gene (7 bases). Germline assignment: CDR1 KGHSH and CDR2 LQKENI. Trimming shortened V by 5 bases and J by 4 bases, and 18 bases separated the two germline ends. The CDR3 covers 15 residues. This CDR3 reads CASSIYREGRYEQYV. The CDR3 DNA is TGTGCCAGCTCAATCTACAGGGAGGGGAGATACGAGCAGTACGTC.

Note on this clonotype: This may arise from a read error, as a much more abundant clone is one base away. The V gene is TRBV7-2, the J gene TRBJ2-5; 7 bases agree with TRBD1. The CDR3 loop spans 16 amino acids. Germline V CDR1 and CDR2: SGHTA, FQGNSA. The CDR3 loop is CASSSPRGRVLEAQYF. The CDR3 DNA is TGTGCCAGCAGCTCCCCAAGGGGGCGCGTCCTAGAGGCCCAGTACTTC.

This clonotype turned up a few times. The chain has TRBV11-1 and TRBJ1-1, with 8 bases that match TRBD1. CDR1 is SGHAT and CDR2 is FQDESV in the germline V gene (reference sequence). Trimming cost V 4 bases and J 4 bases; bases outside gene matches: 8. This CDR3 is built from 15 residues. DNA for the CDR3: TGTGCCAGCAGCTGGACGGACAGGGTATTCACTGAAGCTTTCTTT. Translation gives CASSWTDRVFTEAFF.

The V and J genes are TRBV28 and TRBJ2-1; D is perhaps TRBD2 (5 bases). The CDR3 spans 11 residues. Trimming left V 3 bases short and J 9 bases short, with 6 bases between. The V gene's germline CDR1 is MDHEN and CDR2 SYDVKM. CDR3 region: CASSFTSEQFF. In DNA, the CDR3 is TGTGCCAGCAGTTTTACTAGTGAGCAGTTCTTC.

The chain combines TRBV12-3 or TRBV12-4 with TRBJ1-2; 8 bases fit TRBD1. CDR3 size: 17 residues. V shed 4 bases, J shed 0 bases, and the junction held 10 bases outside the gene matches. The CDR3 region is CASSYLLDRGTNYGYTF. CDR3 in DNA: TGTGCCAGCAGTTATCTCCTCGACAGGGGCACTAACTATGGCTACACCTTC.

This clonotype was seen at least ten times. J is TRBJ1-1 and V is TRBV6-5, with 7 nucleotides matching TRBD1. The V and J ends lost 2 bases and 1 base, in that order; junction bases with no gene match: 4. Germline CDR1 reads MNHEY; CDR2 reads SVGAGI. The CDR3 runs 15 residues. Written as DNA, the CDR3 is TGTGCCAGCAGTTACGACAGGGCGACGAACACTGAAGCTTTCTTT. This codes for CASSYDRATNTEAFF.